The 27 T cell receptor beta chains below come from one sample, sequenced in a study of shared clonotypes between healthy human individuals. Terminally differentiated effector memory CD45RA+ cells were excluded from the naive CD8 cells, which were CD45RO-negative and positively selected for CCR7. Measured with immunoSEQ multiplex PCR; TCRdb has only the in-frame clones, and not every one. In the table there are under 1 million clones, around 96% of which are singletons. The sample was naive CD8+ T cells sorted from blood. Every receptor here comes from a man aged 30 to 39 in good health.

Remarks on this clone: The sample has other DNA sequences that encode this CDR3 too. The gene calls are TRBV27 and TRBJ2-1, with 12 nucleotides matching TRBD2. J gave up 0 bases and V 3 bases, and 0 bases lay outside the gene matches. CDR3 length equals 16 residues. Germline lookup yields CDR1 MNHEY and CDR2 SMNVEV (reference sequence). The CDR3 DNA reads TGTGCCAGCAGTTTGGGACTAGCGGGCTCCTACAATGAGCAGTTCTTC. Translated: CASSLGLAGSYNEQFF.

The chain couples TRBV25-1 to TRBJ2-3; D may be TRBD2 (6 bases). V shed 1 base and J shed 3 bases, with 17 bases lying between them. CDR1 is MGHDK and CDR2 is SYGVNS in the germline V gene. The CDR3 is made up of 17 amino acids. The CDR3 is CASSEFKGLWETDTQYF. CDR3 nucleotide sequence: TGTGCCAGCAGTGAATTTAAGGGACTCTGGGAGACAGATACGCAGTATTTT.

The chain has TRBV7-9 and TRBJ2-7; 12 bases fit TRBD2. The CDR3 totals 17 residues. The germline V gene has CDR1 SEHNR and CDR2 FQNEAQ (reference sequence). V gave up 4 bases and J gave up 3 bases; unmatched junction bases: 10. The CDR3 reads CASSSTSGSQKDYEQYF. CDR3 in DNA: TGTGCCAGCAGCTCGACTAGCGGGAGCCAAAAGGACTACGAGCAGTACTTC.

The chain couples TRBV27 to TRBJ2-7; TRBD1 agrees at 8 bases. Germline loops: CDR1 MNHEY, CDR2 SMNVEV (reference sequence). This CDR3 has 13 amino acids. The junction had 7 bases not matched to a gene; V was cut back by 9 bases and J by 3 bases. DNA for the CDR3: TGTGCCAGTGGGACAGGAGGCATCTACGAGCAGTACTTC. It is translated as CASGTGGIYEQYF.

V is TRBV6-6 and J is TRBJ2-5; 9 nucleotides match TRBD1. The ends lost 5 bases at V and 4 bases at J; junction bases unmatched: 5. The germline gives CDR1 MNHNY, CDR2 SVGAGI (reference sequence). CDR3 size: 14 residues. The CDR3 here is CASSIDRGRETQYF. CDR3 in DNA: TGTGCCAGCAGTATTGACAGGGGGAGAGAGACCCAGTACTTC.

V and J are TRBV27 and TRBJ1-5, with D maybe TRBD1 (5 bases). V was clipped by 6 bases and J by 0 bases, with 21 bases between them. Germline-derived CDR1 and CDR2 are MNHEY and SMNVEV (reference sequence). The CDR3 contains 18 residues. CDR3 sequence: CASRKLGGIENSNQPQHF. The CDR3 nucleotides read TGTGCCAGCAGAAAGCTGGGGGGTATCGAGAATAGCAATCAGCCCCAGCATTTT.

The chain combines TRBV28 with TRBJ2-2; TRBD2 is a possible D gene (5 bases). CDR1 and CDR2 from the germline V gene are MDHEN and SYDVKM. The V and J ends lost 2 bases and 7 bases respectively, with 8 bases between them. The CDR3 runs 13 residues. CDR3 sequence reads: CASSLGLGGELFF. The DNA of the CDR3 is TGTGCCAGCAGTTTAGGACTGGGCGGGGAGCTGTTTTTT.

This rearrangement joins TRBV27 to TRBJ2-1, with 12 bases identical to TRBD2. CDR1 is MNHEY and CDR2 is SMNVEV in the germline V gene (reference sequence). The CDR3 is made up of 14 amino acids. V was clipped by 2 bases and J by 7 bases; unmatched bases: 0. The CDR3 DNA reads TGTGCCAGCAGTTTAGGGACTAGCGGGAATGAGCAGTTCTTC. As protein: CASSLGTSGNEQFF.

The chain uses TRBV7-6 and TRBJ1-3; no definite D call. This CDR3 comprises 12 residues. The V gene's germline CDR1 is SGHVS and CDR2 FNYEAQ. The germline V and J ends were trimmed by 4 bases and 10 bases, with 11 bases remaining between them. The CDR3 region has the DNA TGTGCCAGCAGCTCGGTTGGGGATACCATATATTTT. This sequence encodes CASSSVGDTIYF.

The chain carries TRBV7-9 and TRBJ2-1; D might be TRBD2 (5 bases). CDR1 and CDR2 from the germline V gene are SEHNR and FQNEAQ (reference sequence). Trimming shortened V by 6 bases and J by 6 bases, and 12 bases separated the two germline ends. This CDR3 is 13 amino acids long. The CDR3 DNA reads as TGTGCCAGCAGTCTTCGGGGTAGCAATGAGCAGTTCTTC. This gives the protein CASSLRGSNEQFF.

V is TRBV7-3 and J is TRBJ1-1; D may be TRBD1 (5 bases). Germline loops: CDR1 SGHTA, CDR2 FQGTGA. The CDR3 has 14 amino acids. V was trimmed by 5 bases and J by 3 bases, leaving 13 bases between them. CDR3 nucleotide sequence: TGTGCCAGCAGCCCGGCGGGGACGGACACTGAAGCTTTCTTT. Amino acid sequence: CASSPAGTDTEAFF.

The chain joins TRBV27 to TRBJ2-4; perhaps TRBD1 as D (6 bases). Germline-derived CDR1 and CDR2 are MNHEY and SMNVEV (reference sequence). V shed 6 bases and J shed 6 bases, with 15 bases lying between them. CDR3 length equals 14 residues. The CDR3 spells CASSPGQSPNIQYF. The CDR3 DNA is TGTGCCAGCAGCCCTGGACAGTCTCCAAACATTCAGTACTTC.

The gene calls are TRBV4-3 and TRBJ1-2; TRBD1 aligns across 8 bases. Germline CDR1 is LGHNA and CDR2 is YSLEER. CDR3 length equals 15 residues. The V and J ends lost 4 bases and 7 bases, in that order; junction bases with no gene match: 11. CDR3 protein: CASSPNRGAARGYTF. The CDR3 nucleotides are TGCGCCAGCAGCCCCAACAGGGGGGCGGCTCGTGGCTACACCTTC.

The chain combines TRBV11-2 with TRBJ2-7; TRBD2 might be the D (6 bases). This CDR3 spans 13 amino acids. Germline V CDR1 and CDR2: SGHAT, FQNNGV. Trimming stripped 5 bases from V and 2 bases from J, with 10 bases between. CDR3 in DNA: TGTGCCAGCAGCATGCGACTAGCCTACGAGCAGTACTTC. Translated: CASSMRLAYEQYF. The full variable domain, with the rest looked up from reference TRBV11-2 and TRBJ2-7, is EAGVAQSPRYKIIEKRQSVAFWCNPISGHATLYWYQQILGQGPKLLIQFQNNGVVDDSQLPKDRFSAERLKGVDSTLKIQPAKLEDSAVYLCASSMRLAYEQYFGPGTRLTVT.

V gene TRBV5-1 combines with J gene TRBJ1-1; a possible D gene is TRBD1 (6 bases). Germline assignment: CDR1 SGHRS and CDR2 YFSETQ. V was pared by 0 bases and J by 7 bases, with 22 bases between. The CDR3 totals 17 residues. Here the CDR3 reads CASSLALGGHVFSEAFF. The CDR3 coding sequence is TGCGCCAGCAGCTTGGCCCTTGGGGGACACGTATTCAGTGAAGCTTTCTTT.

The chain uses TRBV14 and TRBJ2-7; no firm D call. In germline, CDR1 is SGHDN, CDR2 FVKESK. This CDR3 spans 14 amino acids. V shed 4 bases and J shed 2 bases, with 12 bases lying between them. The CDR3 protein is CASSPLRTAYEQYF. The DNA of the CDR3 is TGTGCCAGCAGCCCCCTTCGTACGGCCTACGAGCAGTACTTC.

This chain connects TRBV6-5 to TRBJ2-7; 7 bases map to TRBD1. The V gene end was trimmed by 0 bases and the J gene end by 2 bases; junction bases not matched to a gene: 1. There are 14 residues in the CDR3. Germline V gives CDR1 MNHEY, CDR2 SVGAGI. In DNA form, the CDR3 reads TGTGCCAGCAGTTACTCCCAGGGGGCCTACGAGCAGTACTTC. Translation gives CASSYSQGAYEQYF.

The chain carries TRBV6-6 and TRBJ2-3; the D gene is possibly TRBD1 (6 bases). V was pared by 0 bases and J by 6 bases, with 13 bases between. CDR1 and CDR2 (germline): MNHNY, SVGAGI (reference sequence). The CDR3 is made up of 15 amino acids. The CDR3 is CASSYSTGWGDTQYF. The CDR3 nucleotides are TGTGCCAGCAGTTACTCGACAGGCTGGGGGGATACGCAGTATTTT.

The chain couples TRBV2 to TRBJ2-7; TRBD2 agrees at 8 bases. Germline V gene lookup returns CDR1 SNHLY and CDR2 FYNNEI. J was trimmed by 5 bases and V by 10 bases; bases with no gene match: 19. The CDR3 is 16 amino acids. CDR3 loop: CAILKRREGKRNEQYF. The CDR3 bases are TGTGCCATCCTAAAGAGACGGGAGGGGAAGAGGAACGAGCAGTACTTC.

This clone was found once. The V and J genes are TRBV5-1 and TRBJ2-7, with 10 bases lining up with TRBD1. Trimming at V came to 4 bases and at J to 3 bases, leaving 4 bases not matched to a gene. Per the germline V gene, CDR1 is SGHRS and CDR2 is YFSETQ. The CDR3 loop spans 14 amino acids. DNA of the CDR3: TGCGCCAGCAGCGAGACAGGGGGCGACTACGAGCAGTACTTC. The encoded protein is CASSETGGDYEQYF.

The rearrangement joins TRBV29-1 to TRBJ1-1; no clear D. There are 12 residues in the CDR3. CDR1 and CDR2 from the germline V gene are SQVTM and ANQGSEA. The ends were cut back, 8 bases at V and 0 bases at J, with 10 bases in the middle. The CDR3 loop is CSIGVMNTEAFF. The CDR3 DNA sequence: TGCAGCATCGGGGTGATGAACACTGAAGCTTTCTTT.

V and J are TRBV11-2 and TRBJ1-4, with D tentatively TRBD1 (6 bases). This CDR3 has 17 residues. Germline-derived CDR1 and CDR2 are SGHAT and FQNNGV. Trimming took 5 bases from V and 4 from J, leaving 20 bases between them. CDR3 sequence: CASSPVQGTAGNEKLFF. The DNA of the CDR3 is TGTGCCAGCAGCCCAGTCCAGGGGACCGCCGGTAATGAAAAACTGTTTTTT.

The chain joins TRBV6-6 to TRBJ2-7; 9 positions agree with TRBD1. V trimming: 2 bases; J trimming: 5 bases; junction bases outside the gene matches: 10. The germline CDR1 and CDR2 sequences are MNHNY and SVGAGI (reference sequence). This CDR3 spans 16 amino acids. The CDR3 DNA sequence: TGTGCCAGCAGTTACCTCATCAACAGGGGGCAGGACGAGCAGTACTTC. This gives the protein CASSYLINRGQDEQYF.

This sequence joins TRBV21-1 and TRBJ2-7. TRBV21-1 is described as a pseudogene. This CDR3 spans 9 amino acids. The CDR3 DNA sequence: TGTGCCAGCAGCACCGAGCAGTACTTC. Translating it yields CASSTEQYF.

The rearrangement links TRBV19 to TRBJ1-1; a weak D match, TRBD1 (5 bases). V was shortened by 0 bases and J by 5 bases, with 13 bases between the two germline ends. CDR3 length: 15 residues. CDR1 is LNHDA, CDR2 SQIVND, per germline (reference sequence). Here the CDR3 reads CASSIDAGIGTEAFF. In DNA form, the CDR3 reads TGTGCCAGTAGTATAGATGCAGGGATAGGGACTGAAGCTTTCTTT. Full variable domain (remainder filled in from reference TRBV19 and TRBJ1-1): DGGITQSPKYLFRKEGQNVTLSCEQNLNHDAMYWYRQDPGQGLRLIYYSQIVNDFQKGDIAEGYSVSREKKESFPLTVTSAQKNPTAFYLCASSIDAGIGTEAFFGQGTRLTVV.

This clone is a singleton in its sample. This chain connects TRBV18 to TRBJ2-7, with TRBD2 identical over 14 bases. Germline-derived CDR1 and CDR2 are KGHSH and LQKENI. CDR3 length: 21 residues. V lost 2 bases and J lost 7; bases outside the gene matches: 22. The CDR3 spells CASSPADLGVRLAGGPREQYF. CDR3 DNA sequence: TGTGCCAGCTCACCAGCAGATCTTGGGGTTAGACTAGCGGGAGGGCCGCGAGAGCAGTACTTC.

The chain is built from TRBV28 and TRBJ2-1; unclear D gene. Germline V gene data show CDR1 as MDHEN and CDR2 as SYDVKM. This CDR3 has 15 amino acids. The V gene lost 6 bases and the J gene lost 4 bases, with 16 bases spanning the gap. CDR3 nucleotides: TGTGCCAGCAGCCCCCCCTATAAGGGATACAATGAGCAGTTCTTC. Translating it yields CASSPPYKGYNEQFF.